This entry is about one TCR beta chain. Antigen unknown. These data are taken from a study of cytomegalovirus exposure and HLA in healthy donors. Across the whole study: When 350 to 400 donors were genotyped, over 80% of them were found to fall in the Caucasian-associated ancestry cluster.

Findings and caveats of the study: It has been reported that TCR beta sequences accurately predicted the HLA-A and HLA-B alleles of most subjects. One variant, a missense change in DCLRE1C, was linked in a later analysis to TCR beta V- and J-gene trimming. Presence/absence analysis assumed near-uniform sequencing depth across donors.

In germline, CDR1 is PRHDT, CDR2 FYEKMQ (reference sequence). The CDR3 is 14 amino acids. The ends lost 4 bases at V and 6 bases at J; junction bases unmatched: 9. PCR employed 60 Vbeta and 13 Jbeta primers. Here immunoSEQ multiplex PCR was the method, and the copy in TCRdb shows in-frame clones only, minus some. This sample has some 100,000 clones, with around two thirds found just once. The sequencing input was PBMCs. This sequence originates from a woman aged 25-40 years in good health and CMV-seropositive. The V gene is TRBV13, the J gene TRBJ2-7; TRBD1 matches 7 bases. The CDR3 protein is CASSSWTGRGEQYF. DNA for the CDR3: TGTGCCAGCAGCTCCTGGACAGGACGGGGCGAGCAGTACTTC. Based on the CDR3 plus reference TRBV13 and TRBJ2-7, the full variable domain is AAGVIQSPRHLIKEKRETATLKCYPIPRHDTVYWYQQGPGQDPQFLISFYEKMQSDKGSIPDRFSAQQFSDYHSELNMSSLELGDSALYFCASSSWTGRGEQYFGPGTRLTVT.